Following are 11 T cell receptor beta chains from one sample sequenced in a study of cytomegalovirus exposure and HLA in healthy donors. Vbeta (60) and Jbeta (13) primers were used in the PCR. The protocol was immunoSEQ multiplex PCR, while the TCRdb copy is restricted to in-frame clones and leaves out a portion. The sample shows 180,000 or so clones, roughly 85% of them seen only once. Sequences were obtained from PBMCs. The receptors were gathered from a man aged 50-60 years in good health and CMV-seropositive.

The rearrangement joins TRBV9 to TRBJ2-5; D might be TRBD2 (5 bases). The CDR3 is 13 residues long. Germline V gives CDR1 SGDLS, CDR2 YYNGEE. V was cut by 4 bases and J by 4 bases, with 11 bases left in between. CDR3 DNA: TGTGCCAGCAGCAAGGGAGAGATAGAGACCCAGTACTTC. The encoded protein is CASSKGEIETQYF.

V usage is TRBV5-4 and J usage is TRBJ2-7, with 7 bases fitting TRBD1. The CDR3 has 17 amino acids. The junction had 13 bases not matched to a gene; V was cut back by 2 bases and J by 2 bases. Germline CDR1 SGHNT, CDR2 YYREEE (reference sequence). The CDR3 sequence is CASSLLRVGQETYEQYF. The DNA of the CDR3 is TGTGCCAGCAGCTTACTTCGCGTCGGACAGGAGACCTACGAGCAGTACTTC.

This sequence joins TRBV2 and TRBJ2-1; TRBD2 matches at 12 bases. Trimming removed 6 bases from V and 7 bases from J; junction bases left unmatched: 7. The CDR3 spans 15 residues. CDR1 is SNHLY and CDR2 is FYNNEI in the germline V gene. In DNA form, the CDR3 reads TGTGCCAGCAGAGAACTAGCGGGGGGTATGAATGAGCAGTTCTTC. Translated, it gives CASRELAGGMNEQFF. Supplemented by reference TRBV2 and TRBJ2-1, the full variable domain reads EPEVTQTPSHQVTQMGQEVILRCVPISNHLYFYWYRQILGQKVEFLVSFYNNEISEKSEIFDDQFSVERPDGSNFTLKIRSTKLEDSAMYFCASRELAGGMNEQFFGPGTRLTVL.

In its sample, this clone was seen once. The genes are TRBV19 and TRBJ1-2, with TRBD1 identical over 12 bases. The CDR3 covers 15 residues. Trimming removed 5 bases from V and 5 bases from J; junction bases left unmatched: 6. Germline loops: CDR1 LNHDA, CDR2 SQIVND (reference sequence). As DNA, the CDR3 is TGTGCCAGTAGTCCGGGGACAGGGGGCGCTTATGGCTACACCTTC. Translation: CASSPGTGGAYGYTF.

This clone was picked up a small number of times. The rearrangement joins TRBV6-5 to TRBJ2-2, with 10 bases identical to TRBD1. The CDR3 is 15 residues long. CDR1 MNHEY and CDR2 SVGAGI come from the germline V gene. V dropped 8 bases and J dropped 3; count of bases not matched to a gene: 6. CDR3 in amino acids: CASADRGPYTGELFF. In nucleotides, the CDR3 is TGTGCCAGCGCCGACAGGGGGCCGTACACCGGGGAGCTGTTTTTT.

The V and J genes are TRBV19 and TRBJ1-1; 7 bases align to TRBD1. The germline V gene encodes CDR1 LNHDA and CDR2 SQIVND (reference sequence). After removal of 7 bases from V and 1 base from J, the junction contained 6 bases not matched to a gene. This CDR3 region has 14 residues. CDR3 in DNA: TGTGCCAGTAATACAGGGGCAGGGAACACTGAAGCTTTCTTT. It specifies CASNTGAGNTEAFF.

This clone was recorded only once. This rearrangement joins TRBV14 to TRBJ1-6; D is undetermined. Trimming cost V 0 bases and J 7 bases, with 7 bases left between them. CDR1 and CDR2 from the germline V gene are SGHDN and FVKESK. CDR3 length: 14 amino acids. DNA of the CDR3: TGTGCCAGCAGCCAAGAGAGCAGGAATTCACCCCTCCACTTT. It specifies CASSQESRNSPLHF.

CDR3 DNA sequence: TGTGCCAGCAGCTTCCCAGGTTGGGAGACCCAGTACTTC. This gives the protein CASSFPGWETQYF. J is TRBJ2-5 and V is TRBV7-8; no clear D. CDR1 SGHVS and CDR2 FQNEAQ come from the germline V gene. Between the trimmed V and J ends, which lost 3 bases and 5 bases, there was a span of 10 bases. This CDR3 contains 13 residues.

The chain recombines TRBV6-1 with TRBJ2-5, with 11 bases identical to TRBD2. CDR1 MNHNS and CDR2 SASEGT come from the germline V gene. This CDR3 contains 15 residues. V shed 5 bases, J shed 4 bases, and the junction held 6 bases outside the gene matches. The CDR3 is CASSTLAGGRETQYF. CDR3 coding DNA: TGTGCCAGCAGTACCCTAGCGGGGGGAAGAGAGACCCAGTACTTC.

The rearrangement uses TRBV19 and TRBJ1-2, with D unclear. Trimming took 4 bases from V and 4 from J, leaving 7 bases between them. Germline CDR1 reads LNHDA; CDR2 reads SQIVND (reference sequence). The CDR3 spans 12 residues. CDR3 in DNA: TGTGCCAGTAGTAACACCATCTATGGCTACACCTTC. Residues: CASSNTIYGYTF.

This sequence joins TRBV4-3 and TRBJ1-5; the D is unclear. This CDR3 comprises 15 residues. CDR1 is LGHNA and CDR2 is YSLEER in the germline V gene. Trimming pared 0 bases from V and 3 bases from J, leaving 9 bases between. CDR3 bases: TGCGCCAGCAGCCAAGACTCGGGAGACAATCAGCCCCAGCATTTT. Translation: CASSQDSGDNQPQHF.